The TCR beta chain described here comes from a study of glioma-infiltrating T cells. Study background: Presurgical dexamethasone in glioma patients lasted six or fewer days.

On this clonotype: Its antigen is unknown.

The iRepertoire nested amplicon-rescue multiplex PCR amplified TCR alpha and beta CDR3s from RNA. TCRdb redid the calling of the multiplex PCR reads with MiXCR, one entry per CDR3 protein. This sample has a few hundred thousand distinct CDR3 sequences, with 41% found just once. V was cut by 8 bases and J by 0 bases, with 14 bases left in between. Germline V gene lookup returns CDR1 MGHDK and CDR2 SYGVNS. The CDR3 is 14 residues long. Study results and caveats: Above-expected tissue-blood divergence occurred in all gliomas, most in low-grade ones. Patients with low tissue-blood divergence carried a signature set of shared blood CDR3 motifs.

This sequence was found in a human donor with low-grade glioma or glioblastoma, undergoing nonglioma brain surgery, or in good health (not recorded which). The rearrangement links TRBV25-1 to TRBJ2-7; D is undetermined. The sequencing input was glioma tissue, nonneoplastic brain tissue, or PBMCs (not recorded which). Here the CDR3 DNA reads TGTGCCAGCGGAACCGACCGGAGCTCCTACGAGCAGTACTTC. Translation gives CASGTDRSSYEQYF.